The 4 T cell receptor beta chains below all came from one sample that was sequenced in a study of cytomegalovirus exposure and HLA in healthy donors. PCR used 60 Vbeta primers and 13 Jbeta primers. Method: immunoSEQ multiplex PCR; TCRdb's copy keeps in-frame clones and lacks some. The sample yields about 100,000 clones, 70% seen once. The sequenced sample consisted of PBMCs. Receptors originate from a man between 40 and 49 years old in good health and CMV-seropositive.

The rearrangement links TRBV1 to TRBJ2-4; whether TRBD2, the table's D call, matches the DNA was not checked. TRBV1 counts as a pseudogene. The CDR3 is made up of 16 amino acids. The CDR3 nucleotides read TGCACCAGCAGCCAAGCAGCGGGATTAGCCAAAAACATTCAGTACTTC. It specifies CTSSQAAGLAKNIQYF.

The chain couples TRBV4-1 to TRBJ2-3; a weak D match, TRBD1 (5 bases). Trimming removed 4 bases from V and 4 bases from J, with 12 bases in between. The CDR3 consists of 14 residues. Germline-derived CDR1 and CDR2 are MGHRA and YSYEKL. The CDR3 is CASSPGLQADTQYF. CDR3 sequence (DNA): TGCGCCAGCAGCCCAGGGTTGCAGGCAGATACGCAGTATTTT.

The rearrangement uses TRBV5-1 and TRBJ2-3, with 10 bases aligning to TRBD2. There are 15 residues in the CDR3. J lost 4 bases, V lost 4 bases, and 6 bases had no gene match. Germline V gene sequence: CDR1 SGHRS, CDR2 YFSETQ. The CDR3 region is CASSQIAGGADTQYF. In DNA form, the CDR3 reads TGCGCCAGCAGCCAGATAGCGGGAGGCGCAGATACGCAGTATTTT.

The rearrangement links TRBV27 to TRBJ2-1, with 11 positions matching TRBD2. Germline CDR1 MNHEY, CDR2 SMNVEV (reference sequence). Unmatched junction bases numbered 7, after V lost 4 bases and J lost 8 bases. This CDR3 region has 15 residues. CDR3 in amino acids: CASSSLLAGVDEQFF. The CDR3 DNA reads TGTGCCAGCAGTTCTCTACTAGCGGGAGTCGATGAGCAGTTCTTC.